Below, 14 T cell receptor beta chains from the same sample are listed, as sequenced in a study of blood T cell repertoires in COVID-19. The repertoire was sequenced with immunoSEQ multiplex PCR; TCRdb's copy has only in-frame clones and lacks some. The table lists about 83,000 clones, approximately 86% of them singletons, with around a fifth in the top ten. The sequencing sample was made of peripheral blood. Receptors originate from an elderly woman in a cohort sampled during active or convalescent COVID-19.

The chain uses TRBV6-2 or TRBV6-3 and TRBJ1-1; tentative D call: TRBD1 (6 bases). Deletions cut 2 bases from V and 3 bases from J, with 19 bases between. The germline gives CDR1 MNHEY, CDR2 SVGEGT. The CDR3 has 17 residues. The CDR3 reads CASSYSRDTYKDTEAFF. DNA for the CDR3: TGTGCCAGCAGTTACAGCAGGGACACGTATAAGGACACTGAAGCTTTCTTT.

V gene TRBV28 combines with J gene TRBJ2-3; the match to TRBD2 covers 13 bases. J was trimmed by 4 bases and V by 5 bases; bases with no gene match: 12. CDR1 and CDR2 from the germline V gene are MDHEN and SYDVKM. The CDR3 sequence is 18 residues long. DNA for the CDR3: TGTGCCAGCAGTCGACCCGGGACTAGCGGGACCGCTGCAGATACGCAGTATTTT. Its translation is CASSRPGTSGTAADTQYF.

The gene calls are TRBV6-5 and TRBJ1-2; 9 positions match TRBD1. The junction had 4 bases not matched to a gene; V was cut back by 6 bases and J by 5 bases. The V gene's germline CDR1 is MNHEY and CDR2 SVGAGI. CDR3 length equals 13 residues. CDR3 DNA: TGTGCCAGCAGATTACAGGGGGCGTATGGCTACACCTTC. As protein: CASRLQGAYGYTF.

The chain combines TRBV5-6 with TRBJ1-6; TRBD1 matches at 8 bases. V was clipped by 5 bases and J by 7 bases; unmatched bases: 5. CDR3 length: 14 amino acids. Germline CDR1 SGHDT, CDR2 YYEEEE. CDR3 protein: CASSWTGQNSPLHF. DNA of the CDR3: TGTGCCAGCAGTTGGACAGGGCAAAATTCACCCCTCCACTTT.

This chain joins TRBV5-1 and TRBJ2-3; 8 nucleotides align to TRBD1. The CDR3 spans 15 residues. Trimming cost V 3 bases and J 0 bases; bases outside gene matches: 3. Per germline, CDR1 SGHRS and CDR2 YFSETQ. CDR3 sequence: CASSSGQESTDTQYF. The CDR3 nucleotides are TGCGCCAGCAGCTCGGGACAGGAGAGCACAGATACGCAGTATTTT. The complete variable domain, with remaining parts taken from reference TRBV5-1 and TRBJ2-3, reads KAGVTQTPRYLIKTRGQQVTLSCSPISGHRSVSWYQQTPGQGLQFLFEYFSETQRNKGNFPGRFSGRQFSNSRSEMNVSTLELGDSALYLCASSSGQESTDTQYFGPGTRLTVL.

J is TRBJ1-1 and V is TRBV5-1; the match to TRBD1 covers 8 bases. The CDR3 consists of 14 residues. The trim removed 5 bases at V and 7 bases at J, leaving 10 bases unmatched. Germline V gene data show CDR1 as SGHRS and CDR2 as YFSETQ. The DNA of the CDR3 is TGCGCCAGCAGTTCCCAGGGGGCTAATGATGAAGCTTTCTTT. It encodes CASSSQGANDEAFF.

The genes are TRBV2 and TRBJ2-1; tentative D call: TRBD1 (5 bases). From germline, CDR1 is SNHLY and CDR2 FYNNEI. There are 16 residues in the CDR3. Trimming left V 3 bases short and J 0 bases short, with 12 bases between. The CDR3 sequence is CASSDWGASSYNEQFF. CDR3 sequence (DNA): TGTGCCAGCAGTGATTGGGGCGCGAGCTCCTACAATGAGCAGTTCTTC.

This chain connects TRBV12-3 or TRBV12-4 to TRBJ1-1, with TRBD1 identical over 8 bases. The CDR3 loop spans 13 amino acids. J gave up 11 bases and V 6 bases, and 11 bases lay outside the gene matches. The CDR3 DNA reads as TGTGCCAGCAGGCTTATGACAGGGGCTGTCGCTTTCTTT. It specifies CASRLMTGAVAFF.

The V call is TRBV30, the J call TRBJ2-3; 11 positions agree with TRBD2. V lost 5 bases, J lost 9 bases, and 10 bases stayed unmatched. The V gene's germline CDR1 is GTSNPN and CDR2 SVGIG (reference sequence). The CDR3 covers 14 residues. The CDR3: CAWGLLAGGRTQYF. The DNA of the CDR3 is TGTGCCTGGGGACTTCTAGCGGGAGGACGGACGCAGTATTTT.

The rearrangement joins TRBV18 to TRBJ2-3, with a tentative D call TRBD1 (6 bases). V was shortened by 6 bases and J by 0 bases, with 13 bases between the two germline ends. The germline V gene encodes CDR1 KGHSH and CDR2 LQKENI. This CDR3 spans 15 amino acids. Here the CDR3 DNA reads TGTGCCAGCTCCAGGGGAGTGTGGAGCACAGATACGCAGTATTTT. Translating gives CASSRGVWSTDTQYF.

This clone was recorded only once. The rearrangement uses TRBV5-1 and TRBJ2-1; 14 bases agree with TRBD2. CDR3 size: 15 residues. Germline CDR1 and CDR2: SGHRS and YFSETQ. The V and J ends lost 8 bases and 1 base, in that order; junction bases with no gene match: 2. The CDR3 region has the DNA TGCGCCAGTGGGACTAGCGGGAGTTCCTACAATGAGCAGTTCTTC. Amino acid sequence: CASGTSGSSYNEQFF.

The rearrangement uses TRBV19 and TRBJ1-5, with TRBD1 matching 7 bases. Unmatched junction bases numbered 8, after V lost 9 bases and J lost 6 bases. This CDR3 contains 13 residues. Germline-derived CDR1 and CDR2 are LNHDA and SQIVND (reference sequence). The CDR3 loop is CASGRDSVQPQHF. The CDR3 region has the DNA TGTGCCAGCGGCCGGGACAGTGTTCAGCCCCAGCATTTT. The entire variable domain, with the rest obtained from reference TRBV19 and TRBJ1-5, is as follows: DGGITQSPKYLFRKEGQNVTLSCEQNLNHDAMYWYRQDPGQGLRLIYYSQIVNDFQKGDIAEGYSVSREKKESFPLTVTSAQKNPTAFYLCASGRDSVQPQHFGDGTRLSIL.

The chain carries TRBV10-3 and TRBJ1-1; perhaps TRBD1 as D (5 bases). This CDR3 is 15 amino acids long. Deletions cut 3 bases from V and 5 bases from J, with 16 bases between. CDR1 is ENHRY, CDR2 SYGVKD, per germline. The CDR3, as DNA: TGTGCCATCAGTGACCTAGGGACTTCTGGGACTGAAGCTTTCTTT. Translated, it gives CAISDLGTSGTEAFF.

The rearrangement uses TRBV5-6 and TRBJ1-1; D call uncertain. V lost 4 bases, J lost 0 bases, and 16 bases lay in between. This CDR3 contains 16 residues. Germline CDR1 SGHDT, CDR2 YYEEEE. The CDR3 here is CASSNGVIGMNTEAFF. CDR3 in DNA: TGTGCCAGCAGCAACGGGGTTATTGGCATGAACACTGAAGCTTTCTTT. Full variable domain (remainder filled in from reference TRBV5-6 and TRBJ1-1): DAGVTQSPTHLIKTRGQQVTLRCSPKSGHDTVSWYQQALGQGPQFIFQYYEEEERQRGNFPDRFSGHQFPNYSSELNVNALLLGDSALYLCASSNGVIGMNTEAFFGQGTRLTVV.